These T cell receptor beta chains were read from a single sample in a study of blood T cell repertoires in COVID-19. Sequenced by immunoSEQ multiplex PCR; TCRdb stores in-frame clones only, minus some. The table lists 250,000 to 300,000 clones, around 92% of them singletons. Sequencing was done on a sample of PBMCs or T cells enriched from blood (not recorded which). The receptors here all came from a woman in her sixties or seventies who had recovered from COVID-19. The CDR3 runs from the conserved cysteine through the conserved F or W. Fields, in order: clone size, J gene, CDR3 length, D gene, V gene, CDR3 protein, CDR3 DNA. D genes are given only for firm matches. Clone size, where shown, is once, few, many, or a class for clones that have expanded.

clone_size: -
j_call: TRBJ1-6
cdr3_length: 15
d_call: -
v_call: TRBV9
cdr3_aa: CASTPRGGNNSPLHF
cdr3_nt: TGTGCCAGCACCCCAAGGGGGGGCAATAATTCACCCCTCCACTTT

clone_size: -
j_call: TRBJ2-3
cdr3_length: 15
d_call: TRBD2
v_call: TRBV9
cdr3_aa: CASRGTSGSPDTQYF
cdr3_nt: TGTGCCAGCAGGGGGACTAGCGGGAGCCCAGATACGCAGTATTTT

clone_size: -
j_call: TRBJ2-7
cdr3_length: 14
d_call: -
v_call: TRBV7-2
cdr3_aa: CASSLPGQIYEQYF
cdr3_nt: TGTGCCAGCAGCTTACCCGGACAAATCTACGAGCAGTACTTC

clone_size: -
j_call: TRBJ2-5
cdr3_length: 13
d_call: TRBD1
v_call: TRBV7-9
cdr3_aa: CASSYRQGETQYF
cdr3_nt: TGTGCCAGCAGCTACAGACAGGGGGAGACCCAGTACTTC

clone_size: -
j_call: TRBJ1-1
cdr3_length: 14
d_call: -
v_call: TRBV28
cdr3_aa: CASSSAREGTEAFF
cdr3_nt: TGTGCCAGCAGTTCCGCAAGGGAGGGGACTGAAGCTTTCTTT

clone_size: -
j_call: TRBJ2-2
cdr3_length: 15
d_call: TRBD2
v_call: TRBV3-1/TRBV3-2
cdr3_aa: CASSQIAGATGELFF
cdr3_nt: TGTGCCAGCAGCCAAATAGCGGGGGCGACCGGGGAGCTGTTTTTT

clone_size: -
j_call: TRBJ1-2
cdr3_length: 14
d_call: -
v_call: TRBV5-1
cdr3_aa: CASSSQGEGYGYTF
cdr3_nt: TGCGCCAGCAGCTCGCAGGGTGAAGGCTATGGCTACACCTTC

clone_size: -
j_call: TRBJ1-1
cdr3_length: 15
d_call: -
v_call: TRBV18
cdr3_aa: CASSPSRWMNTEAFF
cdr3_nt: TGTGCCAGCTCACCCTCGAGGTGGATGAACACTGAAGCTTTCTTT

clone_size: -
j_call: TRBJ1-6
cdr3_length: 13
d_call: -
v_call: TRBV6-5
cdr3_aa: CASSPAGKPPLHF
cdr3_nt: TGTGCCAGCAGCCCGGCAGGGAAGCCACCCCTCCACTTT

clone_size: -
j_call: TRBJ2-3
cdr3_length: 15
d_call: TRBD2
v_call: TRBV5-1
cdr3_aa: CASSWPNGRTDTQYF
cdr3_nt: TGCGCCAGCAGCTGGCCTAACGGGAGGACAGATACGCAGTATTTT

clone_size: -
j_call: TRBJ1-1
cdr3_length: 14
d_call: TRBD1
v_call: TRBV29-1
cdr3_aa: CSVEGETGVTEAFF
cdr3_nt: TGCAGCGTTGAAGGGGAGACAGGGGTCACTGAAGCTTTCTTT

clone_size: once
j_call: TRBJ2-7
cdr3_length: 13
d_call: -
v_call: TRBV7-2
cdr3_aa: CASSGPTSYEQYF
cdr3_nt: TGTGCCAGCAGCGGACCAACTAGTTACGAGCAGTACTTC

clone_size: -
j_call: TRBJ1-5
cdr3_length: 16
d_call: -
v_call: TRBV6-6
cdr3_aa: CASSTAGHNGNQPQHF
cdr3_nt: TGTGCCAGCAGTACTGCCGGACATAACGGCAATCAGCCCCAGCATTTT

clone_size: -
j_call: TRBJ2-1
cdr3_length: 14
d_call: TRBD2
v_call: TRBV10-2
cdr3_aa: CASSSPGTINEQFF
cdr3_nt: TGCGCCAGCAGTTCCCCCGGGACTATAAATGAGCAGTTCTTC

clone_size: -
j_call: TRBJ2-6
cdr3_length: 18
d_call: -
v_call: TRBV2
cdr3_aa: CASSEALTGNSGANVLTF
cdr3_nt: TGTGCCAGCAGTGAAGCGCTTACGGGAAACTCTGGGGCCAACGTCCTGACTTTC

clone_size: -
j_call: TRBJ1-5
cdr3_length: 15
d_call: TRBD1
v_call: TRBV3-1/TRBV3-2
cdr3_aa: CASSQTGQGNQPQHF
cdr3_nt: TGTGCCAGCAGCCAGACTGGACAGGGAAATCAGCCCCAGCATTTT

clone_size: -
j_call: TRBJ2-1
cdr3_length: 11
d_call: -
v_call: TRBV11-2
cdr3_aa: CASSLANEQFF
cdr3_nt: TGTGCCAGCAGCCTAGCGAATGAGCAGTTCTTC

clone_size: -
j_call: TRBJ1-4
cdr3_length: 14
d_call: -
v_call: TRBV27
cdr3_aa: CASSPHSYDEKLFF
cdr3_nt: TGTGCCAGCAGCCCACACAGTTACGATGAAAAACTGTTTTTT

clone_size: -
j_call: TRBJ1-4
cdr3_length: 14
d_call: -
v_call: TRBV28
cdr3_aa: CASSPGRRHEKLFF
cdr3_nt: TGTGCCAGCAGCCCTGGGAGGCGCCATGAAAAACTGTTTTTT

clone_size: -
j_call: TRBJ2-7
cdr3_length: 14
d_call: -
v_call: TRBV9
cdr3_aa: CASSGGTDIYEQYF
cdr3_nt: TGTGCCAGCAGCGGCGGGACAGATATCTACGAGCAGTACTTC

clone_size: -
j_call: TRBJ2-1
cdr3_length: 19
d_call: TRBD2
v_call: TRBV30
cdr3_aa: CAWSEPGLAGVGAYNEQFF
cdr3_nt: TGTGCCTGGAGTGAGCCGGGACTAGCGGGGGTCGGGGCCTACAATGAGCAGTTCTTC

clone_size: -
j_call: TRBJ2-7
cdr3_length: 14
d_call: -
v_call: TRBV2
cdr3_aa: CASTMGYRYYEQYF
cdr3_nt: TGTGCCAGCACCATGGGCTACAGGTACTACGAGCAGTACTTC

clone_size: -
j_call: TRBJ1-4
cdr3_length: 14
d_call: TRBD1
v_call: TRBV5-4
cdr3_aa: CASSSGTANEKLFF
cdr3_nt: TGTGCCAGCAGCTCCGGGACAGCAAATGAAAAACTGTTTTTT

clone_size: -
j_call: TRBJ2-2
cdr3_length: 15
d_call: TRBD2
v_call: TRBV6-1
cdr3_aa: CASSEMAGGAGELFF
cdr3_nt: TGTGCCAGCAGTGAAATGGCGGGAGGTGCCGGGGAGCTGTTTTTT

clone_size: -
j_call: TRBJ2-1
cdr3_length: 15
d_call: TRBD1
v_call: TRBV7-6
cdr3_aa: CASRAGTGSYNEQFF
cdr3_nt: TGTGCCAGCAGAGCCGGGACAGGCTCCTACAATGAGCAGTTCTTC